Listed below are T cell receptor beta chains from one sample, sequenced in a study of OX40 agonist ivuxolimab in advanced cancers. TCRdb's table, derived via immunoSEQ multiplex PCR, lists solely in-frame clones and lacks some. The repertoire holds fewer than 85,000 clones, with 82% as singletons. The sequencing here drew on CD4+ or CD8+ T cells sorted from blood, taken in a trial of the OX40 agonist ivuxolimab. The receptor source for this set is an adult with an advanced solid tumor such as melanoma, head and neck, liver or kidney cancer. Both conserved end residues are part of each CDR3. D genes are given only for firm matches. The size field is filled for only some rows; it gives once, few, many or a size class.

v_gene	abundance	j_gene	d_gene	CDR3nt	CDR3aa
TRBV5-4	-	TRBJ2-1	TRBD2	TGTGCCAGCACATCGACTAGCGGGATCTACAATGAGCAGTTCTTC	CASTSTSGIYNEQFF
TRBV5-1	-	TRBJ1-6	TRBD1	TGCGCCAGCAGCTCGCAAGGGACAGCCAATTCACCCCTCCACTTT	CASSSQGTANSPLHF
TRBV7-2	-	TRBJ2-5	TRBD2	TGTGCCAGCAGCCCGGGAGGCGCCCAAGAGACCCAGTACTTC	CASSPGGAQETQYF
TRBV7-2	-	TRBJ2-7	-	TGTGCCAGCAGCTTCGGACCTCCTGGAGAGCAGTACTTC	CASSFGPPGEQYF
TRBV15	-	TRBJ2-3	-	TGTGCCACCAGCACCGCCTTGGATACGCAGTATTTT	CATSTALDTQYF
TRBV9	-	TRBJ1-2	-	TGTGCCAGCAGCGCCGACCCCCTGGCGTACTATGGCTACACCTTC	CASSADPLAYYGYTF
TRBV18	-	TRBJ2-7	-	TGTGCCAGCTCACCAGACTCTAGTAGTCCTCTCGGGCAGTACTTC	CASSPDSSSPLGQYF
TRBV9	-	TRBJ2-2	TRBD2	TGTGCCAGCAGCGGTAGCGGGGGGAAGATCGGGGAGCTGTTTTTT	CASSGSGGKIGELFF
TRBV6-4	few	TRBJ2-3	-	TGTGCCAGCAGTGAACAGGGAGACACAGATACGCAGTATTTT	CASSEQGDTDTQYF
TRBV5-4	-	TRBJ1-4	-	TGTGCCAGCAGCTTATCCGGGGGTCGGCGGAAACTGTTTTTT	CASSLSGGRRKLFF
TRBV2	once	TRBJ2-5	TRBD2	TGTGCCAGCAGTGGGACTAGCGGGAGTGAGACCCAGTACTTC	CASSGTSGSETQYF
TRBV28	-	TRBJ1-2	-	TGTGCCAGCAGTTTATATAATGGCTACACCTTC	CASSLYNGYTF
TRBV2	-	TRBJ1-5	-	TGTGCCAGCAGGGACAGAGGTGAGCCCCAGCATTTT	CASRDRGEPQHF
TRBV7-9	-	TRBJ1-2	TRBD1	TGTGCCAGCAGCTTAGGGACAGGGGGCCATAACTATGGCTACACCTTC	CASSLGTGGHNYGYTF
TRBV29-1	few	TRBJ2-2	-	TGCAGCGTTTCGGGACACGGGGAGCTGTTTTTT	CSVSGHGELFF
TRBV19	-	TRBJ1-2	-	TGTGCCAGTAGTATTACCCAGGCGACCTATGGCTACACCTTC	CASSITQATYGYTF
TRBV7-9	-	TRBJ2-5	TRBD2	TGTGCCAGCAGCCATGGGACTAGCGGGTCACAAGAGACCCAGTACTTC	CASSHGTSGSQETQYF
TRBV6-1	-	TRBJ2-1	TRBD1	TGTGCCAGCAGTGCCCTCAGACGACAGGGGACTTACAATGAGCAGTTCTTC	CASSALRRQGTYNEQFF
TRBV28	-	TRBJ2-3	-	TGTGCCAGCCCGGGGCGTGGACTAGGGGGGCAGTATTTT	CASPGRGLGGQYF
TRBV7-9	-	TRBJ1-2	-	TGTGCCAGCAGCTTACAGGGCTCTTCTGGCTACACCTTC	CASSLQGSSGYTF
TRBV4-2	-	TRBJ1-5	-	TGTGCCAGCAGCCAAGAAGGACGGGGAAATCAGCCCCAGCATTTT	CASSQEGRGNQPQHF
TRBV6-1	-	TRBJ2-5	-	TGTGCCAGCAGTGAAGAGTGGGGGGAGCGGGCAGAGACCCAGTACTTC	CASSEEWGERAETQYF
TRBV11-3	-	TRBJ2-1	-	TGTGCCAGCAGCCAAGGGGGGGCTAGCTCCTACAATGAGCAGTTCTTC	CASSQGGASSYNEQFF
TRBV9	-	TRBJ2-1	-	TGTGCCAGCAGCGTAGGTCTCGGACGGGACGAGCAGTTCTTC	CASSVGLGRDEQFF
TRBV18	-	TRBJ2-5	TRBD2	TGTGCCAGCTCACCACGACTAGCCCGAGGCCAAGAGACCCAGTACTTC	CASSPRLARGQETQYF
TRBV7-9	-	TRBJ2-3	TRBD1	TGTGCCAGCAGCACACAGGGGGTAGATACGCAGTATTTT	CASSTQGVDTQYF
TRBV27	-	TRBJ1-5	-	TGTGCCAGCAGTTTATCTTTCAGGGGCGAATCTTCCAATCAGCCCCAGCATTTT	CASSLSFRGESSNQPQHF